Below, 17 T cell receptor beta chains from the same sample are listed, as sequenced in a study of cytomegalovirus exposure and HLA in healthy donors (TCRdb year 2017). Receptor amplification or capture employed the immunoSEQ multiplex PCR assay. For the multiplex PCR, a mixture combining 60 forward primers for TCR Vbeta segments and 13 reverse primers for TCR Jbeta segments was used. In its TCRdb copy, this immuneACCESS table keeps in-frame sequences only and misses some clones. Where compared with another copy, unresolved V genes explain less than half of these, and the others have no known cause. The sample's clone listing holds 200,000 to 250,000 clones. In total, the top ten clones hold under 1% of the sample. The sequenced material came from PBMCs. The receptor set was obtained from a woman aged 25 to 39 in good health and CMV-seropositive.

The V and J genes are TRBV7-6 and TRBJ1-4, with TRBD1 matching 9 bases. Germline CDR1 reads SGHVS; CDR2 reads FNYEAQ. The CDR3 contains 14 residues. V dropped 5 bases and J dropped 7; count of bases not matched to a gene: 5. In nucleotides, the CDR3 is TGTGCCAGCAGCCCGGGACAGGGCTTTGAAAAACTGTTTTTT. Amino acid sequence: CASSPGQGFEKLFF.

The chain couples TRBV6-6 to TRBJ2-7; 7 bases align to TRBD1. Germline V CDR1 and CDR2: MNHNY, SVGAGI (reference sequence). This CDR3 spans 15 amino acids. V was pared by 0 bases and J by 3 bases, with 5 bases of the junction left unmatched. This chain's CDR3 is CASSYSGRGYYEQYF. The CDR3 nucleotides read TGTGCCAGCAGTTACTCGGGCAGGGGGTACTACGAGCAGTACTTC.

V gene TRBV5-4 combines with J gene TRBJ1-1, with unresolved D. V was clipped by 0 bases and J by 3 bases, with 9 bases between them. CDR1 is SGHNT and CDR2 is YYREEE in the germline V gene (reference sequence). The CDR3 is made up of 14 amino acids. CDR3 DNA: TGTGCCAGCAGCTTGGAGGCGGTTGACACTGAAGCTTTCTTT. Protein: CASSLEAVDTEAFF. Combining the CDR3 with reference TRBV5-4 and TRBJ1-1 gives the whole variable domain ETGVTQSPTHLIKTRGQQVTLRCSSQSGHNTVSWYQQALGQGPQFIFQYYREEENGRGNFPPRFSGLQFPNYSSELNVNALELDDSALYLCASSLEAVDTEAFFGQGTRLTVV.

The rearrangement links TRBV4-3 to TRBJ2-1; D remains unclear. V dropped 3 bases and J dropped 8 bases, with 8 bases sitting between them. Germline V gives CDR1 LGHNA, CDR2 YSLEER. The CDR3 extends over 12 amino acids. CDR3 protein: CASSQIGDEQFF. CDR3 sequence (DNA): TGCGCCAGCAGCCAGATCGGAGATGAGCAGTTCTTC.

The rearrangement joins TRBV5-1 to TRBJ2-7; 10 nucleotides match TRBD2. CDR3 length: 15 amino acids. With V trimmed by 4 bases and J by 1 base, 5 bases remained unmatched. Germline assignment: CDR1 SGHRS and CDR2 YFSETQ. The CDR3 protein is CASSVSGGHSYEQYF. CDR3 nucleotide sequence: TGCGCCAGCAGCGTTAGCGGGGGGCATTCCTACGAGCAGTACTTC. Full variable domain (rest looked up from reference TRBV5-1 and TRBJ2-7): KAGVTQTPRYLIKTRGQQVTLSCSPISGHRSVSWYQQTPGQGLQFLFEYFSETQRNKGNFPGRFSGRQFSNSRSEMNVSTLELGDSALYLCASSVSGGHSYEQYFGPGTRLTVT.

The genes are TRBV29-1 and TRBJ1-5; TRBD1 matches at 9 bases. The CDR3 is made up of 13 amino acids. CDR1 is SQVTM, CDR2 ANQGSEA, per germline. CDR3 DNA: TGCAACGTGGGGGACAGGGACGCTCAGCCCCAGCATTTT. Translating gives CNVGDRDAQPQHF.

The CDR3 coding sequence is TGTGCCAGCAGTCTAACGCAAGAGACCCAGTACTTC. Translating gives CASSLTQETQYF. The chain uses TRBV6-1 and TRBJ2-5; D remains unclear. CDR1 MNHNS and CDR2 SASEGT come from the germline V gene. V was trimmed by 5 bases and J by 2 bases, leaving 6 bases between them. The CDR3 has 12 amino acids.

The V and J genes are TRBV7-2 and TRBJ1-5; unclear D gene. Germline V gene data show CDR1 as SGHTA and CDR2 as FQGNSA. This CDR3 has 15 amino acids. Trimming shortened V by 5 bases and J by 6 bases, and 17 bases separated the two germline ends. CDR3 region: CASSQSWAGFQPQHF. CDR3 nucleotides: TGTGCCAGCAGCCAGAGTTGGGCGGGCTTTCAGCCCCAGCATTTT.

V is TRBV14 and J is TRBJ2-7; D is possibly TRBD2 (6 bases). The length of the CDR3 is 13 residues. Germline V gene sequence: CDR1 SGHDN, CDR2 FVKESK. V lost 0 bases, J lost 9 bases, and 12 bases lay in between. Written as DNA, the CDR3 is TGTGCCAGCAGCCAAGATTCGAGGCGGGGGCAGTACTTC. Translating it yields CASSQDSRRGQYF.

V is TRBV18 and J is TRBJ2-5, with a possible D match to TRBD2 (6 bases). V lost 0 bases and J 4 bases, leaving 15 bases between the germline ends. The CDR3 is made up of 16 amino acids. The germline V gene has CDR1 KGHSH and CDR2 LQKENI. CDR3 in amino acids: CASSPPVREEGETQYF. The DNA for the CDR3 is TGTGCCAGCTCACCACCAGTCAGGGAGGAGGGAGAGACCCAGTACTTC. Looking up the rest from reference TRBV18 and TRBJ2-5 gives the full variable domain: NAGVMQNPRHLVRRRGQEARLRCSPMKGHSHVYWYRQLPEEGLKFMVYLQKENIIDESGMPKERFSAEFPKEGPSILRIQQVVRGDSAAYFCASSPPVREEGETQYFGPGTRLLVL.

The V call is TRBV7-8, the J call TRBJ1-1, with 9 nucleotides matching TRBD1. The CDR3 contains 17 residues. Germline CDR1 reads SGHVS; CDR2 reads FQNEAQ. The V segment lost 2 bases and the J segment 3 bases; nucleotides outside the gene matches: 10. The CDR3 bases are TGTGCCAGCAGCTTATGGGACAGGGAACTTTACGACACTGAAGCTTTCTTT. Residues: CASSLWDRELYDTEAFF.

V usage is TRBV5-1 and J usage is TRBJ2-5, with TRBD2 identical over 12 bases. Losses at the gene ends were 0 bases for V and 5 bases for J; bases not matched to a gene: 5. The CDR3 contains 16 residues. The germline gives CDR1 SGHRS, CDR2 YFSETQ. CDR3 residues: CASSLGLAGVLETQYF. CDR3 nucleotides: TGCGCCAGCAGCTTGGGACTAGCGGGGGTGCTGGAGACCCAGTACTTC.

V and J are TRBV4-2 and TRBJ2-3; TRBD2 matches 11 bases. Germline V gene lookup returns CDR1 LGHNA and CDR2 YNFKEQ. V was pared by 2 bases and J by 6 bases, with 4 bases of the junction left unmatched. The CDR3 runs to 15 residues. CDR3 bases: TGTGCCAGCAGCCAACGCCTAGCGGGAGGCGATACGCAGTATTTT. It codes for CASSQRLAGGDTQYF.

This chain uses TRBV6-6 with TRBJ2-7; D is perhaps TRBD2 (5 bases). The ends were cut back, 0 bases at V and 6 bases at J, with 18 bases in the middle. The length of the CDR3 is 16 residues. Germline CDR1 MNHNY, CDR2 SVGAGI (reference sequence). The CDR3 region is CASSYSRLASGIEQYF. Here the CDR3 DNA reads TGTGCCAGCAGTTACTCACGACTCGCTTCGGGGATCGAGCAGTACTTC.

The chain is built from TRBV7-2 and TRBJ2-1, with 7 bases aligning to TRBD2. The CDR3 covers 14 residues. Unmatched junction bases numbered 11, after V lost 5 bases and J lost 10 bases. Germline lookup yields CDR1 SGHTA and CDR2 FQGNSA. The CDR3 sequence: CASSPWTRTREQFF. The CDR3 DNA reads as TGTGCCAGCAGCCCTTGGACTAGAACAAGGGAGCAGTTCTTC.

The rearrangement uses TRBV7-9 and TRBJ2-7, with TRBD1 as a possible D gene (5 bases). This CDR3 has 11 amino acids. Germline CDR1 reads SEHNR; CDR2 reads FQNEAQ (reference sequence). The V end lost 5 bases, the J end lost 3 bases, and 5 bases lay between the germline ends. CDR3 in amino acids: CASSDSYEQYF. CDR3 nucleotide sequence: TGTGCCAGCAGCGACAGCTACGAGCAGTACTTC.

Of note for this clone: The same CDR3 can be traced to other DNA sequences in this sample. The V call is TRBV30, the J call TRBJ2-7; 9 bases are shared with TRBD1. Germline CDR1 reads GTSNPN; CDR2 reads SVGIG (reference sequence). Germline trimming cut 0 bases from V and 1 base from J; bases unmatched to any gene: 1. The length of the CDR3 is 14 residues. The CDR3 DNA sequence: TGTGCCTGGAGTGTGGGACAGGGTTCCTACGAGCAGTACTTC. Amino acids: CAWSVGQGSYEQYF.